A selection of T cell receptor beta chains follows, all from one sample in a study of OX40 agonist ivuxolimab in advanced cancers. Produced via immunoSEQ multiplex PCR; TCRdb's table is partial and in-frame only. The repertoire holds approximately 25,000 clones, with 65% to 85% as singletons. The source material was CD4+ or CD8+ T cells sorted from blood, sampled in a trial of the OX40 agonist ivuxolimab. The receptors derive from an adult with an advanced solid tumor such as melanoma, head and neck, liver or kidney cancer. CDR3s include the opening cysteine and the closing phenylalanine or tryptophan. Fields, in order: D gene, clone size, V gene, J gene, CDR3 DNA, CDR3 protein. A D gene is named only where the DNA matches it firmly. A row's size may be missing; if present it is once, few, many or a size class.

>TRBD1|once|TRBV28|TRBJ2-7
TGTGCCAGCACCCGGTGGGCAGGGGGATACGAGCAGTACTTC
CASTRWAGGYEQYF
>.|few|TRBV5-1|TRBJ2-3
TGCGCCAGCAGCTTCGACGGAGATACGCAGTATTTT
CASSFDGDTQYF
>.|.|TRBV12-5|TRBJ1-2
TGTGCTAGTGGTTTGTCCGGGGGCGGCTATGGCTACACCTTC
CASGLSGGGYGYTF
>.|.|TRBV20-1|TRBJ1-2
TGCAGTGCTCCTCGCGGGAGGGGCTACACCTTC
CSAPRGRGYTF
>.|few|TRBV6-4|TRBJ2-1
TGTGCCAGCAGTGACGAGGCAGGGAATAACAATGAGCAGTTCTTC
CASSDEAGNNNEQFF
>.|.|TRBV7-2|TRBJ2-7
TGTGCCAGCAGCTCACGTCTAGTAGGATACGAGCAGTACTTC
CASSSRLVGYEQYF
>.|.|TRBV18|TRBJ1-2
TGTGCCAGCTCACCCGACCCCCTCGGGGGCGCGAACTATGGCTACACCTTC
CASSPDPLGGANYGYTF
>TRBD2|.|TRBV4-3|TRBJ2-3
TGCGCCAGCAGCCAGACCCCCCTGTGGCGGGGGGCCTCCATCACAGATACGCAGTATTTT
CASSQTPLWRGASITDTQYF
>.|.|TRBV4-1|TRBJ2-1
TGCGCCAGCAGCCAAGATGAGTTCGAGGGGAATGAGCAGTTCTTC
CASSQDEFEGNEQFF
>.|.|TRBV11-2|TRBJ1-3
TGTGCCAGCAGCCGTACCACAGGTCACTCTGGAAACACCATATATTTT
CASSRTTGHSGNTIYF
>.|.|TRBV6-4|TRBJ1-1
TGTGCCAGCAGTGACTCCGACAGACCCACTGAAGCTTTCTTT
CASSDSDRPTEAFF
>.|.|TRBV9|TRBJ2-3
TGTGCCAGCAGCGTAGGCGCGGACCGAAGCACAGATACGCAGTATTTT
CASSVGADRSTDTQYF
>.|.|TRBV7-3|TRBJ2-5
TGTGCCAGCAGCTCAGGGGTCGGGGAGACCCAGTACTTC
CASSSGVGETQYF
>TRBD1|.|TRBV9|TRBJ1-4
TGTGCCAGCAACCCCAGACAGGGGGCAGGAAAACTGTTTTTT
CASNPRQGAGKLFF
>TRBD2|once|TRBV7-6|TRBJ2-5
TGTGCCAGCAGCTTAGGGAGCGGGGGAGAGACCCAGTACTTC
CASSLGSGGETQYF
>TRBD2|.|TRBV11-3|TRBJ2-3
TGTGCCAGCAGCTTAGGTCGAGCGGGGGCTACAATGGATACGCAGTATTTT
CASSLGRAGATMDTQYF
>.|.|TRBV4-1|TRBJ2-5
TGCGCCAGCAGCCAAGAGATCGGAAATCTACAAGAGACCCAGTACTTC
CASSQEIGNLQETQYF
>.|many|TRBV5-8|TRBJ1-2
TGTGCCAGCAGCCTGACCTTACAGGGCGAGGGCTACACCTTC
CASSLTLQGEGYTF
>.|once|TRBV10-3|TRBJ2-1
TGTGCCATCAGTGAGGGACTGACTCAGGACAATGAGCAGTTCTTC
CAISEGLTQDNEQFF
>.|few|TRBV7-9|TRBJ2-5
TGTGCCAGCAGCCCGCCACTTTCGTACCAAGAGACCCAGTACTTC
CASSPPLSYQETQYF
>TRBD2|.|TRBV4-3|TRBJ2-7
TGCGCCAGCAGCTCGGGACTAGAGGCGGACGAGCAGTACTTC
CASSSGLEADEQYF
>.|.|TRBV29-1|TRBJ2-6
TGCAGCGTCGATTCCCCGGGCCCAAGCTCTGGGGCCAACGTCCTGACTTTC
CSVDSPGPSSGANVLTF
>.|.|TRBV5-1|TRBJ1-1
TGCGCCAGCAAAAGGTCAGGCCGGAACACTGAAGCTTTCTTT
CASKRSGRNTEAFF
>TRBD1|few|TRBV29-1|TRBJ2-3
TGCAGCGTTGACGGACAGGGGATCTCATCTTCAGATACGCAGTATTTT
CSVDGQGISSSDTQYF
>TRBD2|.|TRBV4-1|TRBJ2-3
TGCGCCAGCAGCCAAGGGAGACTAGCGGGAGGGCGGAATACGCAGTATTTT
CASSQGRLAGGRNTQYF
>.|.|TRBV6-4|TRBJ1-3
TGTGCCAGCAGTGCTGGGGGGCTAGGTGGAAACACCATATATTTT
CASSAGGLGGNTIYF
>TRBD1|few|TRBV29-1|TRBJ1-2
TGCAGCGTTGACCAGGGGGGATATGGCTACACCTTC
CSVDQGGYGYTF
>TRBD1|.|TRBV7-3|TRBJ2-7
TGTGCCAGCAGCATCGGGACAGTGGGCTACGAGCAGTACTTC
CASSIGTVGYEQYF
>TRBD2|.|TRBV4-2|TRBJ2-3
TGTGCCAGCAGCTCCAATCCTAGCGGCATAAGGGCAGATACGCAGTATTTT
CASSSNPSGIRADTQYF
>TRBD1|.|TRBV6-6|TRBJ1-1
TGTGCCAGCAGTTACCAGGCAGGGGGGACTGAAGCTTTCTTT
CASSYQAGGTEAFF
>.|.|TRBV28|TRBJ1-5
TGTGCCAGCAGTTATGACAGAAAGTATCAGCCCCAGCATTTT
CASSYDRKYQPQHF
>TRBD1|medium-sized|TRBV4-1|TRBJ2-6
TGCGCCAGCAGCCAACTAACAGGGGGCGAGGTCAACGTCCTGACTTTC
CASSQLTGGEVNVLTF
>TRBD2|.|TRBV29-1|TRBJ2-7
TGCAGCGTTTGGGACGGCAGCGGGAGGGCCTCCTACGAGCAGTACTTC
CSVWDGSGRASYEQYF
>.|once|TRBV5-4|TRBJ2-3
TGTGCCAGCAGAAGGACAAGAGCTAGCACAGATACGCAGTATTTT
CASRRTRASTDTQYF
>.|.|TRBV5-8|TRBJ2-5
TGTGCCAGCAGCCTCAGGACGAGGGAGACCCAGTACTTC
CASSLRTRETQYF
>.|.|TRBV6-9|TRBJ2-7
TGTGCCAGTGAGACCCCCACGGGTCTACATTCCTACGAGCAGTACTTC
CASETPTGLHSYEQYF
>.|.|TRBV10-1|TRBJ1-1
TGCGCCAGCACCCCGGGGGCAGGGGACCAAGCTTTCTTT
CASTPGAGDQAFF